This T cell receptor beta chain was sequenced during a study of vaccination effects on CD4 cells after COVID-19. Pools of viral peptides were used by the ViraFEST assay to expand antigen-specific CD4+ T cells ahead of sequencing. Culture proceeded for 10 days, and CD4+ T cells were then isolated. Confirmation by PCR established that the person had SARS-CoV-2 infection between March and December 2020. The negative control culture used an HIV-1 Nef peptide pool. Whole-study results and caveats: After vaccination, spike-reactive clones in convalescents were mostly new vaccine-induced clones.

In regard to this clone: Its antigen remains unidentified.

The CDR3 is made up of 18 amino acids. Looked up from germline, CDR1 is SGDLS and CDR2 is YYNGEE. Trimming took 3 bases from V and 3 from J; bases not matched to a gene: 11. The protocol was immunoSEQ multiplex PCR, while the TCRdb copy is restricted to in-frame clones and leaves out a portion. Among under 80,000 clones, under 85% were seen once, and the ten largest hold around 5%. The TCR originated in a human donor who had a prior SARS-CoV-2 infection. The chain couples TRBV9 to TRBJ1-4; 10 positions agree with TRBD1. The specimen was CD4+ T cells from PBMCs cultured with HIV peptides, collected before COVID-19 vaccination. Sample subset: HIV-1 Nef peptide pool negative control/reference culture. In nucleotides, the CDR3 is TGTGCCAGCAGCGCCCCCAAGGGACAGGGGCCCTCTAATGAAAAACTGTTTTTT. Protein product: CASSAPKGQGPSNEKLFF. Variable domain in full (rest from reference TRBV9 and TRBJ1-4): DSGVTQTPKHLITATGQRVTLRCSPRSGDLSVYWYQQSLDQGLQFLIQYYNGEERAKGNILERFSAQQFPDLHSELNLSSLELGDSALYFCASSAPKGQGPSNEKLFFGSGTQLSVL.